The next 27 T cell receptor beta chains were all read from a single sample in a study of CD8 T cells in Susac syndrome. Random hexamers served to reverse transcribe about 0.45 to 1 ug RNA. From the immunoSEQ multiplex PCR reads, TCRdb called clonotypes with MiXCR, one entry per CDR3 protein. The table includes 140,000 to 150,000 distinct CDR3 sequences, about 94% detected once. The sequenced sample consisted of CD4+ T cells from PBMCs. The receptors here all came from a human donor with Susac syndrome.

The rearrangement uses TRBV3-1 and TRBJ1-1, with TRBD1 as a possible D gene (6 bases). The V end lost 6 bases, the J end lost 4 bases, and 15 bases lay between the germline ends. The CDR3 is made up of 14 amino acids. Looked up from germline, CDR1 is LGHDT and CDR2 is YNNKEL (reference sequence). The CDR3 protein is CASSTTGSSTEAFF. CDR3 sequence (DNA): TGTGCCAGCAGTACCACAGGGTCATCCACTGAAGCTTTCTTT.

This chain connects TRBV3-1 to TRBJ2-7; D possibly corresponds to TRBD2 (5 bases). The CDR3 sequence is 16 residues long. Deletions cut 4 bases from V and 2 bases from J, with 18 bases between. Per germline, CDR1 LGHDT and CDR2 YNNKEL (reference sequence). The CDR3 loop reads CASSPRGASPAYEQYF. The CDR3 bases are TGTGCCAGCAGCCCCCGGGGAGCTTCCCCGGCCTACGAGCAGTACTTC.

J is TRBJ2-3 and V is TRBV29-1; no definite D call. CDR1 SQVTM and CDR2 ANQGSEA come from the germline V gene. This CDR3 is 14 amino acids long. V was trimmed by 7 bases and J by 1 base, leaving 15 bases between them. CDR3 DNA: TGCAGCGGCTCCCCCGCCCGGGGCACAGATACGCAGTATTTT. Protein product: CSGSPARGTDTQYF.

This clonotype appeared a few times. The CDR3 DNA sequence: TGTGCCAGCAGTTCACAGGGTTACACTGAAGCTTTCTTT. This gives the protein CASSSQGYTEAFF. The chain links TRBV7-2 to TRBJ1-1, with a weak D call TRBD1 (6 bases). Germline CDR1 is SGHTA and CDR2 is FQGNSA. V lost 6 bases and J 3 bases, leaving 11 bases between the germline ends. The CDR3 is 13 residues long.

This rearrangement joins TRBV7-9 to TRBJ2-7, with D hard to call. The CDR3 sequence is 12 residues long. V was shortened by 6 bases and J by 3 bases, with 9 bases between the two germline ends. Per germline, CDR1 SEHNR and CDR2 FQNEAQ (reference sequence). The CDR3 DNA sequence: TGTGCCAGCAGTTCAGAAGGCTACGAGCAGTACTTC. It yields the protein CASSSEGYEQYF.

V and J are TRBV3-1 and TRBJ1-1; D remains ambiguous. The CDR3 runs to 13 residues. Germline assignment: CDR1 LGHDT and CDR2 YNNKEL (reference sequence). Trimming stripped 2 bases from V and 4 bases from J, with 8 bases between. The CDR3 spells CASSQISTTEAFF. The CDR3 region has the DNA TGTGCCAGCAGCCAAATCTCGACCACTGAAGCTTTCTTT. The whole variable domain, remainder taken from reference TRBV3-1 and TRBJ1-1, is DTAVSQTPKYLVTQMGNDKSIKCEQNLGHDTMYWYKQDSKKFLKIMFSYNNKELIINETVPNRFSPKSPDKAHLNLHINSLELGDSAVYFCASSQISTTEAFFGQGTRLTVV.

The chain carries TRBV4-1 and TRBJ2-1, with 7 bases matching TRBD1. The CDR3 has 16 residues. Germline-derived CDR1 and CDR2 are MGHRA and YSYEKL. V lost 1 base, J lost 0 bases, and 3 bases stayed unmatched. CDR3 loop: CASSQGNRGSYNEQFF. In nucleotides, the CDR3 is TGCGCCAGCAGCCAAGGAAACAGGGGCTCCTACAATGAGCAGTTCTTC.

The genes are TRBV5-1 and TRBJ2-3; 13 bases align to TRBD2. The V and J ends lost 2 bases and 0 bases, in that order; junction bases with no gene match: 9. CDR3 length: 19 residues. Germline CDR1 is SGHRS and CDR2 is YFSETQ. The DNA for the CDR3 is TGCGCCAGCAGCTTATTCAGGACTAGCGGGAGCCCTAGCACAGATACGCAGTATTTT. It yields the protein CASSLFRTSGSPSTDTQYF.

The rearrangement links TRBV3-1 to TRBJ2-7, with TRBD2 as a possible D gene (6 bases). Germline lookup yields CDR1 LGHDT and CDR2 YNNKEL (reference sequence). The CDR3 totals 13 residues. Trimming stripped 1 base from V and 6 bases from J, with 10 bases between. In DNA form, the CDR3 reads TGTGCCAGCAGCCAAGGCTCGGGGGTCGAGCAGTACTTC. This encodes CASSQGSGVEQYF.

This chain links TRBV28 with TRBJ2-2; a weak D match, TRBD2 (6 bases). V lost 2 bases and J 0 bases, leaving 7 bases between the germline ends. CDR1 and CDR2 from the germline V gene are MDHEN and SYDVKM. The CDR3 covers 15 residues. CDR3 amino acids: CASSLPGANTGELFF. The CDR3 DNA reads TGTGCCAGCAGTTTACCGGGAGCGAACACCGGGGAGCTGTTTTTT.

The chain combines TRBV12-3 or TRBV12-4 with TRBJ2-1; 7 positions match TRBD2. The length of the CDR3 is 14 residues. V lost 8 bases, J lost 6 bases, and 10 bases stayed unmatched. The CDR3 bases are TGTGCCAGCCTCGGGTGGCGGGGGAGCAATGAGCAGTTCTTC. The encoded protein is CASLGWRGSNEQFF.

The rearrangement joins TRBV29-1 to TRBJ1-5; no firm D call. CDR3 length: 12 residues. Germline CDR1 SQVTM, CDR2 ANQGSEA. Deletions cut 5 bases from V and 2 bases from J, with 7 bases between. Here the CDR3 reads CSVRDGNQPQHF. CDR3 nucleotides: TGCAGCGTTCGAGACGGCAATCAGCCCCAGCATTTT. Variable domain in full (rest from reference TRBV29-1 and TRBJ1-5): SAVISQKPSRDICQRGTSLTIQCQVDSQVTMMFWYRQQPGQSLTLIATANQGSEATYESGFVIDKFPISRPNLTFSTLTVSNMSPEDSSIYLCSVRDGNQPQHFGDGTRLSIL.

The chain employs TRBV7-6 and TRBJ1-1; D is unresolved. Deletions cut 4 bases from V and 11 bases from J, with 17 bases between. This CDR3 contains 13 residues. Germline assignment: CDR1 SGHVS and CDR2 FNYEAQ. As DNA, the CDR3 is TGTGCCAGCAGCTACGGGCCTACTTTACGCGCTTTCTTT. This codes for CASSYGPTLRAFF.

The chain uses TRBV19 and TRBJ1-2; no reliable D call. The CDR3 sequence is 12 residues long. CDR1 is LNHDA, CDR2 SQIVND, per germline (reference sequence). V was cut by 10 bases and J by 4 bases, with 13 bases left in between. As DNA, the CDR3 is TGTGCCACTTCTCCCGATACCTATGGCTACACCTTC. Protein product: CATSPDTYGYTF.

The chain uses TRBV15 and TRBJ2-5, with D unresolved. CDR3 length: 13 residues. From germline, CDR1 is LNHNV and CDR2 YYDKDF (reference sequence). The V end was cut by 6 bases, the J end by 7 bases, with 15 bases between. This CDR3 reads CATRYQREGTQYF. Written as DNA, the CDR3 is TGTGCCACCAGGTATCAGAGAGAAGGGACCCAGTACTTC.

The chain combines TRBV7-2 with TRBJ2-1, with D hard to call. The V gene lost 5 bases and the J gene lost 3 bases, with 8 bases spanning the gap. Germline assignment: CDR1 SGHTA and CDR2 FQGNSA. There are 13 residues in the CDR3. This CDR3 is CASSPMVYNEQFF. The CDR3 nucleotides are TGTGCCAGCAGCCCCATGGTCTACAATGAGCAGTTCTTC.

The rearrangement links TRBV27 to TRBJ1-5; D possibly corresponds to TRBD1 (5 bases). The V gene lost 5 bases and the J gene lost 9 bases, with 20 bases spanning the gap. CDR1 is MNHEY and CDR2 is SMNVEV in the germline V gene (reference sequence). The CDR3 consists of 15 residues. CDR3 amino acids: CASSPHPEGRGPQHF. CDR3 nucleotide sequence: TGTGCCAGCAGTCCACACCCAGAGGGGAGAGGGCCCCAGCATTTT.

The chain's CDR3 is CAVRDGNQPQHF. DNA for the CDR3: TGTGCCGTTAGGGACGGCAATCAGCCCCAGCATTTT. This chain uses TRBV12-3 or TRBV12-4 with TRBJ1-5; possible D gene TRBD1, 5 bases. CDR3 length equals 12 residues. The V end lost 11 bases, the J end lost 2 bases, and 10 bases lay between the germline ends.

This clonotype was detected a few times. This chain links TRBV28 with TRBJ1-2; D not resolved. CDR1 MDHEN and CDR2 SYDVKM come from the germline V gene. V lost 1 base to trimming and J lost 6 bases, with 6 bases between them. There are 12 residues in the CDR3. CDR3 nucleotides: TGTGCCAGCAGTTTATTGCGTGATGGCTACACCTTC. Its protein is CASSLLRDGYTF.

V gene TRBV29-1 combines with J gene TRBJ1-1; 9 nucleotides line up with TRBD1. This CDR3 comprises 15 residues. J lost 7 bases, V lost 4 bases, and 13 bases had no gene match. Germline lookup yields CDR1 SQVTM and CDR2 ANQGSEA. CDR3 nucleotides: TGCAGCGTTGTAGGGACAGGGAAGGATAGATTTGAAGCTTTCTTT. Protein product: CSVVGTGKDRFEAFF.

The sample holds a few counts of this clonotype. V usage is TRBV5-1 and J usage is TRBJ1-2; 7 bases align to TRBD1. The CDR3 runs 14 residues. Trimming took 4 bases from V and 4 from J; bases not matched to a gene: 7. Germline loops: CDR1 SGHRS, CDR2 YFSETQ. CDR3 sequence: CASSLRQGGYGYTF. The CDR3 DNA follows: TGCGCCAGCAGCCTGCGACAGGGAGGCTATGGCTACACCTTC.

The V and J genes are TRBV6-5 and TRBJ2-3, with 7 bases identical to TRBD2. CDR3 length equals 14 residues. Germline-derived CDR1 and CDR2 are MNHEY and SVGAGI. Germline trimming cut 2 bases from V and 5 bases from J; bases unmatched to any gene: 4. The CDR3: CASSYGLAGDTQYF. Written as DNA, the CDR3 is TGTGCCAGCAGTTACGGGTTAGCGGGAGATACGCAGTATTTT.

This chain links TRBV14 with TRBJ1-2; D is undetermined. CDR1 and CDR2 from the germline V gene are SGHDN and FVKESK. CDR3 length: 12 amino acids. V was pared by 5 bases and J by 4 bases, with 8 bases between. CDR3 bases: TGTGCCAGCAGCTCCTTCGCCTATGGCTACACCTTC. Translating gives CASSSFAYGYTF.

The V and J genes are TRBV6-6 and TRBJ1-2; D is uncertain. The CDR3 contains 16 residues. Germline V gene data show CDR1 as MNHNY and CDR2 as SVGAGI (reference sequence). The ends were cut back, 0 bases at V and 7 bases at J, with 18 bases in the middle. The CDR3 loop is CASSYSVGRGFIGYTF. CDR3 sequence (DNA): TGTGCCAGCAGTTACTCCGTGGGTCGGGGTTTCATTGGCTACACCTTC.

The rearrangement joins TRBV7-9 to TRBJ1-5; D remains ambiguous. V was trimmed by 5 bases and J by 2 bases, leaving 16 bases between them. Germline V gives CDR1 SEHNR, CDR2 FQNEAQ (reference sequence). CDR3 length equals 16 residues. The CDR3: CASSTIGPGGNQPQHF. CDR3 bases: TGTGCCAGCAGCACAATCGGTCCAGGAGGCAATCAGCCCCAGCATTTT.

The chain is built from TRBV28 and TRBJ2-7, with 8 bases lining up with TRBD2. The CDR3 spans 15 residues. With V trimmed by 5 bases and J by 6 bases, 12 bases remained unmatched. The germline CDR1 and CDR2 sequences are MDHEN and SYDVKM. The CDR3 reads CASSTPGGLDGEQYF. CDR3 in DNA: TGTGCCAGCAGTACCCCGGGAGGGTTGGATGGCGAGCAGTACTTC.

The CDR3 is CASSARLAGTDTQYF. DNA of the CDR3: TGTGCCAGCAGCGCGAGACTAGCGGGCACAGATACGCAGTATTTT. The J gene is TRBJ2-3, the V gene TRBV7-9; TRBD2 agrees at 9 bases. The germline gives CDR1 SEHNR, CDR2 FQNEAQ (reference sequence). V trimming: 5 bases; J trimming: 1 base; junction bases outside the gene matches: 4. There are 15 residues in the CDR3.